These 29 T cell receptor beta chains came from one sample sequenced in a study of PD-1 blockade in classical Hodgkin lymphoma. Measured with immunoSEQ multiplex PCR; TCRdb has only the in-frame clones, and not every one. The sample lists about 94,000 clones, 75% to 90% occurring once. Each patient's relapse followed autologous stem cell transplantation, and brentuximab vedotin exposure varied. The starting material was peripheral blood mononuclear cells (PBMCs), obtained before the second cycle of nivolumab. These receptors were collected from a human donor with classical Hodgkin lymphoma.

The genes are TRBV5-4 and TRBJ2-1; 14 bases line up with TRBD2. Losses at the gene ends were 5 bases for V and 2 bases for J; bases not matched to a gene: 6. Germline CDR1 and CDR2: SGHNT and YYREEE (reference sequence). This CDR3 spans 17 amino acids. Here the CDR3 DNA reads TGTGCCAGCAGTACCGGGACTAGCGGGGGAGCCTACAATGAGCAGTTCTTC. This codes for CASSTGTSGGAYNEQFF.

The chain employs TRBV28 and TRBJ1-4; TRBD1 matches 11 bases. The CDR3 is 15 amino acids. Germline values: CDR1 MDHEN, CDR2 SYDVKM. Trimming at V came to 6 bases and at J to 8 bases, leaving 8 bases not matched to a gene. CDR3 sequence: CASSLKGQGEEKLFF. The DNA for the CDR3 is TGTGCCAGCAGCCTCAAGGGACAGGGGGAGGAAAAACTGTTTTTT.

This clone was recorded once. The V and J genes are TRBV15 and TRBJ1-5, with D maybe TRBD1 (5 bases). The CDR3 spans 13 residues. V was shortened by 0 bases and J by 5 bases, with 5 bases between the two germline ends. CDR1 and CDR2 (germline): LNHNV, YYDKDF (reference sequence). The CDR3 protein is CATSREGDQPQHF. The CDR3, as DNA: TGTGCCACCAGCAGAGAGGGGGATCAGCCCCAGCATTTT.

The rearrangement uses TRBV10-2 and TRBJ2-1, with TRBD2 matching over 10 bases. V dropped 5 bases and J dropped 8; count of bases not matched to a gene: 6. CDR1 is WSHSY and CDR2 is SAAADI in the germline V gene. This CDR3 contains 14 residues. The CDR3 sequence: CASSQSGGAYEQFF. The CDR3 DNA is TGCGCCAGCAGTCAGAGCGGGGGGGCCTATGAGCAGTTCTTC.

V and J are TRBV5-6 and TRBJ2-7; the D gene could be TRBD1 or TRBD2 (5 bases each). In germline, CDR1 is SGHDT, CDR2 YYEEEE. The CDR3 runs 13 residues. V shed 4 bases and J shed 7 bases, with 15 bases lying between them. The CDR3 nucleotides are TGTGCCAGCAGCCCGGGTGGGACCTTAGAGCAGTACTTC. Translation: CASSPGGTLEQYF.

The chain combines TRBV11-2 with TRBJ1-1, with D hard to call. CDR1 is SGHAT and CDR2 is FQNNGV in the germline V gene. The germline V and J ends were trimmed by 1 base and 1 base, with 4 bases remaining between them. The CDR3 has 13 residues. The chain's CDR3 is CASSLGRNTEAFF. The CDR3 bases are TGTGCCAGCAGCTTAGGCCGGAACACTGAAGCTTTCTTT.

This clone was seen only once. The V gene is TRBV9, the J gene TRBJ2-1, with 7 nucleotides matching TRBD1. In germline, CDR1 is SGDLS, CDR2 YYNGEE. The CDR3 length is 16 residues. Losses at the gene ends were 0 bases for V and 1 base for J; bases not matched to a gene: 4. The CDR3 DNA is TGTGCCAGCAGCGTAGCTACAGGGGTGTCCTACAATGAGCAGTTCTTC. This encodes CASSVATGVSYNEQFF.

CDR3: CASSRGQKYEQYF. CDR3 in DNA: TGTGCCAGTAGTAGGGGACAGAAATACGAGCAGTACTTC. The chain recombines TRBV19 with TRBJ2-7; TRBD1 agrees at 7 bases. V gave up 4 bases and J gave up 4 bases; unmatched junction bases: 4. In germline, CDR1 is LNHDA, CDR2 SQIVND (reference sequence). The CDR3 has 13 residues. Supplemented by reference TRBV19 and TRBJ2-7, the full variable domain reads DGGITQSPKYLFRKEGQNVTLSCEQNLNHDAMYWYRQDPGQGLRLIYYSQIVNDFQKGDIAEGYSVSREKKESFPLTVTSAQKNPTAFYLCASSRGQKYEQYFGPGTRLTVT.

The chain combines TRBV5-1 with TRBJ2-1, with 8 bases that match TRBD1. J was trimmed by 0 bases and V by 5 bases; bases with no gene match: 10. The CDR3 is made up of 17 amino acids. Germline V gives CDR1 SGHRS, CDR2 YFSETQ. CDR3 DNA sequence: TGCGCCAGCAGTCCGAGAAGAACAGGGGGCTCCTACAATGAGCAGTTCTTC. Amino acids: CASSPRRTGGSYNEQFF.

The rearrangement joins TRBV7-9 to TRBJ2-5; 8 bases are shared with TRBD1. The CDR3 totals 17 residues. The V and J ends lost 0 bases and 7 bases, in that order; junction bases with no gene match: 13. CDR1 is SEHNR and CDR2 is FQNEAQ in the germline V gene (reference sequence). CDR3 loop: CASSLATGTGWGPTQYF. CDR3 nucleotide sequence: TGTGCCAGCAGCTTAGCCACCGGGACAGGATGGGGCCCGACCCAGTACTTC.

V is TRBV10-3 and J is TRBJ2-5; D unresolved. CDR3 length equals 13 residues. The V end lost 7 bases, the J end lost 1 base, and 10 bases lay between the germline ends. The germline V gene has CDR1 ENHRY and CDR2 SYGVKD. The CDR3 nucleotides read TGTGCCATCAACACATCGCCCCAAGAGACCCAGTACTTC. Residues: CAINTSPQETQYF.

The rearrangement uses TRBV6-1 and TRBJ2-5; either TRBD1 or TRBD2 may fit D (5 bases each). The tail of the sequence fits TRBJ2-7 better, so the J call may be wrong. The CDR3 is 14 residues long. Germline V gene lookup returns CDR1 MNHNS and CDR2 SASEGT. CDR3 sequence reads: CASSVGGPPYEQYF. The CDR3 DNA reads as TGTGCCAGCAGTGTTGGGGGTCCTCCCTACGAGCAGTACTTC.

This sequence joins TRBV7-8 and TRBJ2-1, with 7 bases aligning to TRBD2. The CDR3 has 14 amino acids. Germline trimming cut 5 bases from V and 4 bases from J; bases unmatched to any gene: 5. Germline V gene lookup returns CDR1 SGHVS and CDR2 FQNEAQ. The CDR3 DNA is TGTGCCAGCAGCGCGGGAGCTCCTTACAATGAGCAGTTCTTC. This codes for CASSAGAPYNEQFF.

The rearrangement uses TRBV28 and TRBJ2-1, with TRBD2 identical over 8 bases. The germline gives CDR1 MDHEN, CDR2 SYDVKM. After removal of 10 bases from V and 8 bases from J, the junction contained 10 bases not matched to a gene. The CDR3 length is 13 residues. The CDR3 DNA follows: TGTGCCAATAGGGAGCGGGAGTGGGATGAGCAGTTCTTC. This codes for CANREREWDEQFF.

V and J are TRBV28 and TRBJ2-7, with 7 bases that match TRBD1. J lost 7 bases, V lost 5 bases, and 8 bases had no gene match. The length of the CDR3 is 13 residues. Germline V CDR1 and CDR2: MDHEN, SYDVKM. The CDR3 loop reads CASSRDRLREQYF. The DNA of the CDR3 is TGTGCCAGCAGTAGGGACAGATTAAGGGAGCAGTACTTC.

The CDR3 DNA sequence: TGCGCCAGCAGCCAACCACCCGGTCTCGGGGAGCTGTTTTTT. Its protein product is CASSQPPGLGELFF. The chain links TRBV4-1 to TRBJ2-2; D not certain. Germline lookup yields CDR1 MGHRA and CDR2 YSYEKL. Between the trimmed V and J ends, which lost 2 bases and 7 bases, there was a span of 11 bases. CDR3 length: 14 amino acids.

This rearrangement joins TRBV5-4 to TRBJ1-1; weak D call: TRBD1 (6 bases). There are 15 residues in the CDR3. Germline CDR1 is SGHNT and CDR2 is YYREEE (reference sequence). Trimming removed 4 bases at V and 0 bases at J, with 13 bases between. CDR3 nucleotide sequence: TGTGCCAGCAGCGTGAGGACAGCTTTGAACACTGAAGCTTTCTTT. Protein: CASSVRTALNTEAFF. The full variable domain, its missing parts supplied by reference TRBV5-4 and TRBJ1-1, is ETGVTQSPTHLIKTRGQQVTLRCSSQSGHNTVSWYQQALGQGPQFIFQYYREEENGRGNFPPRFSGLQFPNYSSELNVNALELDDSALYLCASSVRTALNTEAFFGQGTRLTVV.

This rearrangement joins TRBV6-6 to TRBJ1-5; no definite D call. V lost 0 bases and J 4 bases, leaving 10 bases between the germline ends. Germline-derived CDR1 and CDR2 are MNHNY and SVGAGI (reference sequence). The CDR3 is made up of 15 amino acids. The CDR3 DNA follows: TGTGCCAGCAGTTACTCGTTGGGTGCAAATCAGCCCCAGCATTTT. Its protein is CASSYSLGANQPQHF.

This clone is a singleton in its sample. V and J are TRBV2 and TRBJ1-1; D may be TRBD1 (6 bases). The germline V gene encodes CDR1 SNHLY and CDR2 FYNNEI. The ends were cut back, 10 bases at V and 0 bases at J, with 15 bases in the middle. CDR3 length: 14 residues. The CDR3 DNA follows: TGTGCCACGGGGGGGGCCCCAATGAACACTGAAGCTTTCTTT. Protein product: CATGGAPMNTEAFF.

This clone was detected a few times. V usage is TRBV2 and J usage is TRBJ2-2; 7 bases align to TRBD1. Per the germline V gene, CDR1 is SNHLY and CDR2 is FYNNEI. This CDR3 contains 15 residues. Unmatched junction bases numbered 10, after V lost 7 bases and J lost 5 bases. The CDR3 region is CASTVATGWTGELFF. The CDR3 bases are TGTGCCAGCACGGTCGCGACAGGGTGGACCGGGGAGCTGTTTTTT.

This clone was recorded once. This chain uses TRBV27 with TRBJ1-5; D is possibly TRBD1 (5 bases). The CDR3 length is 13 residues. V was cut by 7 bases and J by 6 bases, with 13 bases left in between. In germline, CDR1 is MNHEY, CDR2 SMNVEV (reference sequence). The DNA for the CDR3 is TGTGCCAGCATCGGGGCCGGGGGTCAGCCCCAGCATTTT. This gives the protein CASIGAGGQPQHF.

The chain links TRBV11-2 to TRBJ2-7; D not resolved. The germline V and J ends were trimmed by 6 bases and 0 bases, with 24 bases remaining between them. Germline V gene lookup returns CDR1 SGHAT and CDR2 FQNNGV. The CDR3 has 18 residues. This CDR3 reads CASSYSWHRRGFSYEQYF. The DNA for the CDR3 is TGTGCCAGCAGTTACTCCTGGCACCGCAGAGGTTTCTCCTACGAGCAGTACTTC.

The gene calls are TRBV7-9 and TRBJ2-2; 8 bases fit TRBD1. J gave up 6 bases and V 6 bases, and 6 bases lay outside the gene matches. In germline, CDR1 is SEHNR, CDR2 FQNEAQ (reference sequence). The CDR3 spans 14 residues. The CDR3 loop is CASRQTGAAGELFF. The DNA for the CDR3 is TGTGCCAGCAGGCAGACAGGGGCGGCCGGGGAGCTGTTTTTT.

V is TRBV15 and J is TRBJ1-4, with TRBD1 matching over 8 bases. There are 14 residues in the CDR3. Per the germline V gene, CDR1 is LNHNV and CDR2 is YYDKDF (reference sequence). J was trimmed by 5 bases and V by 2 bases; bases with no gene match: 1. CDR3 DNA sequence: TGTGCCACCAGCAGACGGACAGGGAATGAAAAACTGTTTTTT. Translating gives CATSRRTGNEKLFF.

This sequence joins TRBV2 and TRBJ2-1; D is tentatively TRBD1 or TRBD2 (5 bases each). Trimming cost V 8 bases and J 0 bases, with 20 bases left between them. Per the germline V gene, CDR1 is SNHLY and CDR2 is FYNNEI. The CDR3 spans 17 residues. The CDR3, as DNA: TGTGCCAGCGTGGTAGGGCTGAGGGGTAGCTCCTACAATGAGCAGTTCTTC. Translating gives CASVVGLRGSSYNEQFF.

The chain carries TRBV27 and TRBJ2-7; perhaps TRBD2 as D (5 bases). V was shortened by 5 bases and J by 2 bases, with 16 bases between the two germline ends. Germline V gene sequence: CDR1 MNHEY, CDR2 SMNVEV (reference sequence). The CDR3 runs to 15 residues. The CDR3 nucleotides are TGTGCCAGCAGTGAGGCAGCCTCGGAGGCCTACGAGCAGTACTTC. Translating it yields CASSEAASEAYEQYF.

The chain joins TRBV5-1 to TRBJ2-3; no clear D. Germline lookup yields CDR1 SGHRS and CDR2 YFSETQ. Trimming stripped 4 bases from V and 2 bases from J, with 14 bases between. CDR3 length: 15 amino acids. CDR3 amino acids: CASSTIGRITDTQYF. The CDR3 bases are TGCGCCAGCAGCACGATAGGACGGATCACAGATACGCAGTATTTT.

The chain is built from TRBV4-1 and TRBJ2-4; TRBD1 agrees at 9 bases. The trim removed 3 bases at V and 5 bases at J, leaving 5 bases unmatched. CDR3 length: 15 residues. CDR1 is MGHRA and CDR2 is YSYEKL in the germline V gene. The CDR3 nucleotides read TGCGCCAGCAGCCAGGAGAACAGGGGGCAAAACATTCAGTACTTC. Protein product: CASSQENRGQNIQYF.

The chain recombines TRBV13 with TRBJ2-7, with D unresolved. CDR3 length: 12 amino acids. V lost 4 bases and J 0 bases, leaving 4 bases between the germline ends. Germline V CDR1 and CDR2: PRHDT, FYEKMQ (reference sequence). In nucleotides, the CDR3 is TGTGCCAGCAGCTCCAACTCCTACGAGCAGTACTTC. Protein product: CASSSNSYEQYF.